The rows below give T cell receptor beta chains drawn from one sample of a study of blood T cell repertoires in COVID-19. Assay: immunoSEQ multiplex PCR; the TCRdb copy retains only in-frame clones and omits some. The data show about 260,000 clones, with approximately 85% seen just once and 0.7% held by the top ten. Sequencing was performed on peripheral blood. The receptors were sampled from a human donor in a cohort sampled during active COVID-19. Each CDR3 is given with its conserved first and last residue. D genes are given only for firm matches. The size entry is marked missing in some rows and otherwise reads once, few, many or a size class.

TRBJ1-4 | . | . | TRBV27 | TGTGCCAGCAGTCCCCGTCAGGGCGGGACAACTAATGAAAAACTGTTTTTT | CASSPRQGGTTNEKLFF
TRBJ2-5 | TRBD2 | few | TRBV10-2 | TGCGCCAGCAGAGACCTAGCGGGTGGAGAGACCCAGTACTTC | CASRDLAGGETQYF
TRBJ2-7 | . | . | TRBV12-3/TRBV12-4 | TGTGCCAGCAGTTTAGGACATCGGTCCGAGCAGTACTTC | CASSLGHRSEQYF
TRBJ1-2 | TRBD1 | . | TRBV4-3 | TGCGCCAGCAGCACTTCCGGGACAGCGAAAAACTATGGCTACACCTTC | CASSTSGTAKNYGYTF
TRBJ1-2 | TRBD1 | . | TRBV5-1 | TGCGCCAGCAGCTTGGAACAGGGGGGTATCTATGGCTACACCTTC | CASSLEQGGIYGYTF
TRBJ2-2 | TRBD1 | . | TRBV4-2 | TGTGCCAGCAGCCAACCCGACAGGGCCGGGGAGCTGTTTTTT | CASSQPDRAGELFF
TRBJ2-1 | . | few | TRBV7-9 | TGTGCCAGCAGCGAGGACAGACCGAGCCACAATGAGCAGTTCTTC | CASSEDRPSHNEQFF
TRBJ1-5 | TRBD1 | . | TRBV5-6 | TGTGCCAGCAGCTTCGGGACAGGGGCCAATCAGCCCCAGCATTTT | CASSFGTGANQPQHF
TRBJ1-6 | . | . | TRBV6-6 | TGTGCCAGCAGTTACAGGAAGGGAGATGAAAATTCACCCCTCCACTTT | CASSYRKGDENSPLHF
TRBJ2-3 | TRBD1 | . | TRBV3-1/TRBV3-2 | TGTGCCAGCAGCCCCTCCGGGACAGGGTCAGATACGCAGTATTTT | CASSPSGTGSDTQYF
TRBJ2-1 | . | . | TRBV4-3 | TGCGCCAGCAGCCAAGACAGGGCAGGGTCCTACAATGAGCAGTTCTTC | CASSQDRAGSYNEQFF
TRBJ1-1 | . | . | TRBV12-3/TRBV12-4 | TGTGCCAGCAGCTCGGTAGAGAACACTGAAGCTTTCTTT | CASSSVENTEAFF
TRBJ2-6 | . | . | TRBV7-9 | TGTGCCAGCAGCTTAGGGGGCTCCGGGGCCAACGTCCTGACTTTC | CASSLGGSGANVLTF
TRBJ2-7 | TRBD2 | . | TRBV28 | TGTGCCAGCAGCTCCACTAGCGGGAGTCTCCCCTACGAGCAGTACTTC | CASSSTSGSLPYEQYF
TRBJ1-1 | . | . | TRBV7-9 | TGTGCCAGCAGCTTAAAAGACTGGGGAGGTGAAGCTTTCTTT | CASSLKDWGGEAFF
TRBJ1-3 | . | . | TRBV7-2 | TGTGCCAGCAGCTTTGGGGAGTCCGTGAACACCATATATTTT | CASSFGESVNTIYF